These 28 T cell receptor beta chains originate from one sample sequenced in a study of lymphopenia after photon versus proton radiotherapy. Generated by immunoSEQ multiplex PCR, the TCRdb table keeps only in-frame clones and is missing some. The table includes 30,000 to 45,000 clones, 90% to 95% detected once. Sequenced material: peripheral blood, taken from a patient treated with photon-based radiotherapy. The receptor set was obtained from a man aged 60-69 years with cholangiocarcinoma.

With respect to this clone: One junction end does not reproduce the germline sequence, and a read error may be involved. Other nucleotide sequences in the sample specify the same CDR3. The V gene is TRBV5-6, the J gene TRBJ1-3; tentative D call: TRBD1 (5 bases). From germline, CDR1 is SGHDT and CDR2 YYEEEE. The CDR3 totals 14 residues. CDR3 bases: TGTGCTAGCAGCTTCGGAGGGGACGGAAACACCATATATTTT. Protein: CASSFGGDGNTIYF.

The V and J genes are TRBV6-5 and TRBJ2-3, with 9 nucleotides matching TRBD1. The CDR3 has 14 amino acids. CDR1 and CDR2 (germline): MNHEY, SVGAGI. The V gene end was trimmed by 7 bases and the J gene end by 2 bases; junction bases not matched to a gene: 4. In nucleotides, the CDR3 is TGTGCCAGCAAACAGGGGGCGAACACAGATACGCAGTATTTT. Encoded protein: CASKQGANTDTQYF.

This rearrangement joins TRBV27 to TRBJ1-4; D not resolved. The germline CDR1 and CDR2 sequences are MNHEY and SMNVEV (reference sequence). Trimming pared 6 bases from V and 8 bases from J, leaving 22 bases between. CDR3 length: 16 residues. The CDR3 is CASSKQYGPAPEKLFF. The CDR3 coding sequence is TGTGCCAGCAGCAAACAATACGGGCCAGCCCCAGAAAAACTGTTTTTT.

The rearrangement uses TRBV7-2 and TRBJ1-2; 8 bases fit TRBD1. The V gene end was trimmed by 5 bases and the J gene end by 4 bases; junction bases not matched to a gene: 6. The CDR3 sequence is 14 residues long. Germline V gene sequence: CDR1 SGHTA, CDR2 FQGNSA. The CDR3 nucleotides read TGTGCCAGCAGCCCTCGGACAGGGAGCTATGGCTACACCTTC. It encodes CASSPRTGSYGYTF.

The CDR3 sequence: CASSARAPAPTDTQYF. In DNA form, the CDR3 reads TGTGCCAGCAGCGCCCGGGCCCCGGCCCCGACAGATACGCAGTATTTT. The chain recombines TRBV5-5 with TRBJ2-3; D is uncertain. Trimming removed 4 bases at V and 3 bases at J, with 18 bases between. The CDR3 loop spans 16 amino acids. Germline loops: CDR1 SGHKS, CDR2 YYEKEE (reference sequence).

The rearrangement links TRBV4-1 to TRBJ1-5; a possible D gene is TRBD1 (5 bases). The germline CDR1 and CDR2 sequences are MGHRA and YSYEKL. The CDR3 runs 15 residues. With 0 bases removed from V and 6 bases from J, the gap between germline ends came to 12 bases. For the CDR3, the DNA is TGCGCCAGCAGCCAAGATGCGGGACGTCCTCAGCCCCAGCATTTT. Amino acids: CASSQDAGRPQPQHF.

V gene TRBV11-2 combines with J gene TRBJ2-4; 7 bases are a match to TRBD1. J lost 5 bases, V lost 1 base, and 2 bases had no gene match. Germline V CDR1 and CDR2: SGHAT, FQNNGV. The length of the CDR3 is 14 residues. The CDR3 spells CASSLVGGENIQYF. The CDR3, as DNA: TGTGCCAGCAGCTTAGTAGGGGGCGAAAACATTCAGTACTTC.

The rearrangement joins TRBV6-1 to TRBJ1-1; TRBD1 might be the D (5 bases). Germline-derived CDR1 and CDR2 are MNHNS and SASEGT. The CDR3 length is 16 residues. The V and J ends lost 0 bases and 0 bases respectively, with 11 bases between them. The CDR3 DNA reads as TGTGCCAGCAGTGAAGCCGGGGGACCTTTGAACACTGAAGCTTTCTTT. Its protein is CASSEAGGPLNTEAFF.

The chain recombines TRBV6-1 with TRBJ1-5, with a tentative D call TRBD1 (5 bases). The CDR3 extends over 17 amino acids. The germline CDR1 and CDR2 sequences are MNHNS and SASEGT. Trimming removed 2 bases from V and 6 bases from J, with 20 bases in between. CDR3 DNA sequence: TGTGCCAGCAGTGAATGGGGGGGACTCCCCCCAGGTCAGCCCCAGCATTTT. Its translation is CASSEWGGLPPGQPQHF.

The chain couples TRBV7-8 to TRBJ1-5; weak D call: TRBD1 (6 bases). The CDR3 sequence is 17 residues long. The germline V gene encodes CDR1 SGHVS and CDR2 FQNEAQ. V was trimmed by 0 bases and J by 6 bases, leaving 18 bases between them. CDR3 nucleotide sequence: TGTGCCAGCAGCTTAGCGCTGGGAACAGGGAAGAGTCAGCCCCAGCATTTT. This codes for CASSLALGTGKSQPQHF.

The rearrangement joins TRBV10-3 to TRBJ1-1; D gene ambiguous. V was clipped by 11 bases and J by 3 bases, with 28 bases between them. Germline V gene lookup returns CDR1 ENHRY and CDR2 SYGVKD. This CDR3 contains 17 residues. The CDR3 region has the DNA TGTGCCGCAAAAGGGCAAGACGGCCCTTCCACCGACACTGAAGCTTTCTTT. Amino acids: CAAKGQDGPSTDTEAFF.

CDR3 nucleotide sequence: TGTGCCAGCAGCCCTTGGGGCGGGGTATCAGATACGCAGTATTTT. The encoded protein is CASSPWGGVSDTQYF. V is TRBV28 and J is TRBJ2-3, with D possibly being TRBD2 (6 bases). Trimming stripped 6 bases from V and 4 bases from J, with 17 bases between. The CDR3 loop spans 15 amino acids. The germline CDR1 and CDR2 sequences are MDHEN and SYDVKM.

The rearrangement joins TRBV7-5 to TRBJ2-7; TRBD2, the table's D call, lacks a check against the DNA. TRBV7-5 is flagged as a pseudogene. The CDR3 is 10 amino acids. CDR3 amino acids: CVRSLYEQYF. The CDR3 DNA follows: TGTGTCAGAAGCCTCTACGAGCAGTACTTC.

The J gene is TRBJ2-7, the V gene TRBV6-1; D gene unclear. CDR3 length: 13 residues. The V gene's germline CDR1 is MNHNS and CDR2 SASEGT. V was cut by 2 bases and J by 4 bases, with 9 bases left in between. The CDR3 region is CASSENQRYEQYF. The CDR3 nucleotides read TGTGCCAGCAGTGAAAACCAGAGATACGAGCAGTACTTC.

V is TRBV7-2 and J is TRBJ1-2; D is uncertain. Germline loops: CDR1 SGHTA, CDR2 FQGNSA. V lost 3 bases and J 8 bases, leaving 19 bases between the germline ends. The CDR3 has 15 amino acids. The chain's CDR3 is CASSLGKGPIEGYTF. DNA of the CDR3: TGTGCCAGCAGCTTGGGTAAAGGGCCAATCGAGGGCTACACCTTC.

The chain couples TRBV28 to TRBJ2-3, with D tentatively TRBD1 (5 bases). Germline lookup yields CDR1 MDHEN and CDR2 SYDVKM. There are 15 residues in the CDR3. Trimming pared 2 bases from V and 2 bases from J, leaving 11 bases between. The CDR3 sequence is CASSLPQGNTDTQYF. The CDR3 nucleotides are TGTGCCAGCAGTTTACCCCAGGGAAACACAGATACGCAGTATTTT.

The J gene is TRBJ2-7, the V gene TRBV2; 10 bases agree with TRBD1. V lost 6 bases to trimming and J lost 4 bases; unmatched junction nucleotides: 3. Germline CDR1 and CDR2: SNHLY and FYNNEI. The CDR3 is made up of 13 amino acids. CDR3 protein: CASRWGQGYEQYF. CDR3 coding DNA: TGTGCCAGCAGATGGGGACAGGGGTACGAGCAGTACTTC.

V usage is TRBV4-2 and J usage is TRBJ2-7; a weak D match, TRBD1 (6 bases). The V end lost 3 bases, the J end lost 6 bases, and 21 bases lay between the germline ends. The germline V gene has CDR1 LGHNA and CDR2 YNFKEQ. The CDR3 has 16 amino acids. The CDR3 DNA sequence: TGTGCCAGCAGCCACATCACAACAGGGTCAGGAGGCGAGCAGTACTTC. Protein product: CASSHITTGSGGEQYF.

The chain joins TRBV5-1 to TRBJ2-3, with D maybe TRBD2 (5 bases). Looked up from germline, CDR1 is SGHRS and CDR2 is YFSETQ. The CDR3 sequence is 13 residues long. Trimming took off 4 bases at V and 6 bases at J, with 12 bases between the two ends. DNA for the CDR3: TGCGCCAGCAGCATTGAGGGTCGGGATACGCAGTATTTT. Residues: CASSIEGRDTQYF.

J is TRBJ2-1 and V is TRBV25-1, with D perhaps being TRBD1 or TRBD2 (5 bases each). Trimming removed 8 bases at V and 4 bases at J, with 15 bases between. CDR1 is MGHDK and CDR2 is SYGVNS in the germline V gene. The CDR3 runs to 14 residues. The CDR3 DNA sequence: TGTGCCAGCGCCCCAAGTGGGGGATACAATGAGCAGTTCTTC. It encodes CASAPSGGYNEQFF. The full variable domain, with the rest looked up from reference TRBV25-1 and TRBJ2-1, is EADIYQTPRYLVIGTGKKITLECSQTMGHDKMYWYQQDPGMELHLIHYSYGVNSTEKGDLSSESTVSRIRTEHFPLTLESARPSHTSQYLCASAPSGGYNEQFFGPGTRLTVL.

This chain joins TRBV5-4 and TRBJ2-3, with 12 bases lining up with TRBD2. CDR3 length: 17 amino acids. With 0 bases clipped from V and 0 bases from J, the junction kept 2 bases outside the gene matches. Germline CDR1 and CDR2: SGHNT and YYREEE (reference sequence). The CDR3 is CASSLGTSGVSTDTQYF. CDR3 DNA: TGTGCCAGCAGCTTGGGGACTAGCGGGGTTAGCACAGATACGCAGTATTTT.

The rearrangement uses TRBV4-2 and TRBJ1-5; D unresolved. The V end lost 1 base, the J end lost 3 bases, and 10 bases lay between the germline ends. Germline assignment: CDR1 LGHNA and CDR2 YNFKEQ. The CDR3 totals 15 residues. DNA of the CDR3: TGTGCCAGCAGCCAAGTCGAACAGTTCAATCAGCCCCAGCATTTT. This sequence encodes CASSQVEQFNQPQHF.

This clone has a single count. The chain combines TRBV10-3 with TRBJ1-5, with unresolved D. V was trimmed by 2 bases and J by 5 bases, leaving 7 bases between them. CDR3 length: 13 amino acids. Germline V gives CDR1 ENHRY, CDR2 SYGVKD. The CDR3 reads CAISEEWDQPQHF. CDR3 bases: TGTGCCATCAGTGAGGAATGGGATCAGCCCCAGCATTTT.

J is TRBJ2-5 and V is TRBV6-5, with D possibly called TRBD1 or TRBD2 (5 bases each). Germline CDR1 MNHEY, CDR2 SVGAGI. The germline V and J ends were trimmed by 4 bases and 2 bases, with 8 bases remaining between them. This CDR3 spans 13 amino acids. In DNA form, the CDR3 reads TGTGCCAGCAGTTGGGACGGGCAAGAGACCCAGTACTTC. Encoded protein: CASSWDGQETQYF.

The chain joins TRBV10-3 to TRBJ2-7; TRBD1 matches 7 bases. J lost 3 bases, V lost 7 bases, and 6 bases had no gene match. The CDR3 totals 13 residues. Germline CDR1 and CDR2: ENHRY and SYGVKD. The CDR3 coding sequence is TGTGCCATCACCGGGGACAGACGCTACGAGCAGTACTTC. Encoded protein: CAITGDRRYEQYF.

The rearrangement joins TRBV18 to TRBJ1-5, with TRBD1 matching over 7 bases. Germline CDR1 KGHSH, CDR2 LQKENI. Trimming removed 2 bases from V and 7 bases from J; junction bases left unmatched: 5. The CDR3 sequence is 14 residues long. CDR3 coding DNA: TGTGCCAGCTCACCAACAGGGGATCGCCAGCCCCAGCATTTT. Residues: CASSPTGDRQPQHF.

The genes are TRBV9 and TRBJ2-5; 10 positions agree with TRBD1. V dropped 4 bases and J dropped 2; count of bases not matched to a gene: 11. Per germline, CDR1 SGDLS and CDR2 YYNGEE. The CDR3 runs 17 residues. This CDR3 reads CASSTPGTGDFQETQYF. CDR3 nucleotide sequence: TGTGCCAGCAGCACTCCCGGGACAGGGGATTTTCAAGAGACCCAGTACTTC.

This clone was observed a single time. The chain has TRBV28 and TRBJ1-6; D not certain. Trimming shortened V by 2 bases and J by 6 bases, and 11 bases separated the two germline ends. Germline V gene lookup returns CDR1 MDHEN and CDR2 SYDVKM. The CDR3 loop spans 15 amino acids. The CDR3 DNA follows: TGTGCCAGCAGTTTAACCCGGGAAAGTAATTCACCCCTCCACTTT. Protein product: CASSLTRESNSPLHF.